Listed below are T cell receptor beta chains from one sample, sequenced in a study of T cell responses to AZD1222 COVID-19 vaccine. Generated by immunoSEQ multiplex PCR, the TCRdb table keeps only in-frame clones and is missing some. Among 250,000 to 300,000 clones, around 93% were seen once, and the ten largest hold about 0.5%. Here the sequenced sample was peripheral blood, taken 28 days after the second AZD1222 dose. The receptors stem from an adult who received the AZD1222 COVID-19 vaccine. CDR3s include the opening cysteine and the closing phenylalanine or tryptophan.

TRBV5-4	TRBJ2-7	CASSLGGQVKRGEQYF
TRBV5-1	TRBJ1-1	CASSLEGANTEAFF
TRBV9	TRBJ1-4	CASSVRPRDNEKLFF
TRBV2	TRBJ1-5	CASSEGLIQPQHF
TRBV5-1	TRBJ1-2	CASSSGTGNGYTF
TRBV29-1	TRBJ2-4	CSVVWRWAPKNIQYF
TRBV5-6	TRBJ2-2	CASSFDRLAGNTGELFF
TRBV7-9	TRBJ1-3	CASSRVPRSGNTIYF
TRBV5-1	TRBJ1-1	CASSLAGQGNTEAFF
TRBV24-1	TRBJ2-3	CATSVSSGRDTQYF
TRBV7-9	TRBJ1-1	CASSLVRTGGTEAFF
TRBV24-1	TRBJ2-5	CATSDDRQDKETQYF
TRBV19	TRBJ1-5	CASSIDRDQPQHF
TRBV6-5	TRBJ2-3	CASLGTRDTQYF
TRBV5-6	TRBJ1-4	CASSQTTGTKNEKLFF
TRBV5-1	TRBJ2-3	CASSLGSGSTDTQYF
TRBV5-5	TRBJ1-5	CASSPRQTDSNQPQHF
TRBV9	TRBJ2-7	CASSVDQHPYEQYF
TRBV28	TRBJ1-2	CASSLGGDYGYTF
TRBV6-5	TRBJ1-2	CASSWLPQGATYGYTF
TRBV19	TRBJ1-1	CASTGDPSVAFF
TRBV19	TRBJ1-2	CASRLLRDAGYTF
TRBV24-1	TRBJ2-5	CATSPSGGVETQYF
TRBV3-1/TRBV3-2	TRBJ1-2	CASSQVGGNYGYTF
TRBV24-1	TRBJ2-1	CATSDPRGGNEQFF
TRBV21-1	TRBJ2-3	CASSKKYTDRGALHIDTDTQYF
TRBV28	TRBJ1-5	CASQMGVAAVIQPQHF
TRBV14	TRBJ1-1	CASSQVSSQGTGTEAFF
TRBV5-1	TRBJ1-6	CASSPTGTGNPPLHF
TRBV7-2	TRBJ2-1	CASSLTGTEYNEQFF
TRBV27	TRBJ1-1	CASSSPAGVRTEAFF